A selection of T cell receptor beta chains follows, all from one sample in a study of blood T cell repertoires in COVID-19. Assay used: immunoSEQ multiplex PCR; TCRdb lists only in-frame clones, some missing. The sample records 330,000 or so clones, more than 70% being singletons. The specimen was PBMCs or T cells enriched from blood (not recorded which). The receptors derive from a man aged 35 to 55 in a cohort exposed to, infected with or recovered from COVID-19 (not recorded which). CDR3s leave out the opening cysteine and the closing phenylalanine or tryptophan.

TRBJ2-1 TRBV2 ASLAGGQYNEQF
TRBJ2-5 TRBV6-6 ASSYSFGRDETQY
TRBJ2-7 TRBV4-2 ASSQDPTSGGSYEQY
TRBJ1-1 TRBV7-9 ASSPRQGQVNTEAF
TRBJ2-1 TRBV24-1 ATSGKGQGRNEQF
TRBJ1-1 TRBV5-1 ASSFSNGNQGQAF
TRBJ1-5 TRBV25-1 ASSEWGDLSNQPQH
TRBJ2-2 TRBV27 ASSIWTGSGGKTGELF
TRBJ2-1 TRBV19 ASSGQTISSYNEQF
TRBJ1-6 TRBV27 ASSLTRTGANSPLH
TRBJ2-3 TRBV5-1 ASSLEGSSTDTQY
TRBJ2-2 TRBV7-2 ASSLYAGPKTGELF
TRBJ1-5 TRBV18 ASSRDRGSSNQPQH
TRBJ2-5 TRBV7-9 ASSLALGRKETQY
TRBJ2-2 TRBV2 ASGQSGVNTGELF
TRBJ1-1 TRBV6-6 ASRDSRNTEAF
TRBJ2-2 TRBV9 ASSASGSGELF
TRBJ1-5 TRBV12-2 ASRLQRQGEYSNQPQH
TRBJ1-2 TRBV7-2 ASSPQLGTGFYGYT
TRBJ2-5 TRBV10-3 AISPGGGGQETQY
TRBJ2-5 TRBV3-1/TRBV3-2 ASSPSGRAGETQY
TRBJ2-5 TRBV30 AQGQQETQY
TRBJ2-1 TRBV6-5 ATMRESEQF
TRBJ2-7 TRBV27 ASSLTAGPYSYEQY
TRBJ1-2 TRBV14 ASSRAGGGGHYT
TRBJ1-2 TRBV6-5 ASSFTGTGDYGYT
TRBJ1-1 TRBV25-1 ASSVGGLGTEAF
TRBJ2-3 TRBV24-1 ATRDHGGDTQY
TRBJ2-3 TRBV5-1 ASKRLAASTDTQY
TRBJ1-1 TRBV5-1 ASSFLTVNTEAF
TRBJ2-7 TRBV28 ASSFRLYEQY
TRBJ1-1 TRBV5-5 ASSFGQGTMNTEAF
TRBJ2-2 TRBV11-3 ASGTENTGELF
TRBJ2-3 TRBV21-1 ASSNGASTDTQY
TRBJ2-3 TRBV5-4 ATRQGYADTQY
TRBJ1-4 TRBV27 ASSATGGINEKLF
TRBJ1-2 TRBV2 ASSRQGADGYT
TRBJ1-6 TRBV27 ASSPGITISYNSPLH
TRBJ2-1 TRBV18 ASSPQRKGAHSYNEQF
TRBJ1-3 TRBV30 ALGLSGNTIY
TRBJ2-3 TRBV3-1/TRBV3-2 ASSRVTDTQY
TRBJ2-6 TRBV28 AINGGIGANVLT
TRBJ2-3 TRBV19 ASSQGLAHTYTQY
TRBJ2-2 TRBV18 ASSPRQGDNTGELF
TRBJ1-1 TRBV19 ASRARGRGMNTEAF
TRBJ2-3 TRBV7-3 ASSPTSVDTQY
TRBJ2-3 TRBV5-5 ASSFGRYTQY
TRBJ2-2 TRBV30 AWSVQRTLNTGELF